This TCR beta chain was identified during a study of T cell clonality in common variable immunodeficiency. This clone was found many times. What it binds is unknown. The read comes to an end 3 residues before the CDR3 does, leaving the germline J gene to fill in the end. Study-level results: Fewer deletions and N-nucleotide insertions were reportedly seen in common variable immunodeficiency TCR beta sequences.

Looked up from germline, CDR1 is ENHRY and CDR2 is SYGVKD. The CDR3 is 13 residues long. V gave up 3 bases and J gave up 2 bases, with 6 bases separating them. Sequencing was performed with immunoSEQ multiplex PCR; in TCRdb, only in-frame clones are kept and a portion is missing. This repertoire holds about 40,000 clones, and none appear only once. The chain recombines TRBV10-3 with TRBJ2-3; D not certain. Sequenced: peripheral blood mononuclear cells. This receptor was identified in a person between 18 and 75 years old in good health. The CDR3 protein is CAISDSSTDTQYF. CDR3 DNA (partial): TGTGCCATCAGTGACTCCTCCACAGATACG.